Presented here are 20 T cell receptor beta chains from one specimen sequenced in a study of patients and donors after allogeneic stem cell transplantation. TCRdb analysed the RT-PCR reads with MiXCR anew, one entry per CDR3 protein. In the table there are hundreds of thousands of distinct CDR3 sequences, roughly 15% of which are singletons. The sample consisted of blood, either unsorted or a sorted T cell fraction (not recorded which). All receptors derive from a human donor who was either an allogeneic HSCT recipient or a stem cell or donor lymphocyte infusion donor (not recorded which). It is not recorded whose cells these are; they may come from a transplant donor.

There are many counts of this clonotype. This chain joins TRBV3-1 and TRBJ2-1; TRBD2 agrees at 7 bases. This CDR3 is 16 amino acids long. CDR1 LGHDT and CDR2 YNNKEL come from the germline V gene (reference sequence). Trimming took 0 bases from V and 5 from J; bases not matched to a gene: 7. In DNA, the CDR3 is TGTGCCAGCAGCCAAGATACAGCGGGGATAGACAATGAGCAGTTCTTC. It encodes CASSQDTAGIDNEQFF.

The V gene is TRBV7-2, the J gene TRBJ2-1; D gene unclear. CDR1 is SGHTA, CDR2 FQGNSA, per germline. This CDR3 is 12 amino acids long. The V end lost 5 bases, the J end lost 6 bases, and 8 bases lay between the germline ends. This CDR3 is CASSGWSNEQFF. The CDR3 coding sequence is TGTGCCAGCAGCGGCTGGAGCAATGAGCAGTTCTTC.

On this clonotype: Possible read error: a much larger clone is one base away. The chain employs TRBV7-2 and TRBJ2-3, with no clear D. The CDR3 runs to 14 residues. Germline-derived CDR1 and CDR2 are SGHTA and FQGNSA. CDR3 protein: CSSSINGGTDTQYF. CDR3 DNA sequence: TGTTCCAGCAGCATAAATGGGGGCACAGATACGCAGTATTTT.

The J gene is TRBJ2-2, the V gene TRBV2, with a tentative D call TRBD2 (6 bases). V lost 0 bases and J lost 4, with 15 bases in between. The CDR3 length is 17 residues. Germline CDR1 is SNHLY and CDR2 is FYNNEI. The CDR3, as DNA: TGTGCCAGCAGTGAAGCTGGGGGGAGTCGTGCCACCGGGGAGCTGTTTTTT. It yields the protein CASSEAGGSRATGELFF.

This clonotype appeared many times. This chain connects TRBV5-1 to TRBJ1-1; possibly TRBD1 for D (6 bases). Germline CDR1 and CDR2: SGHRS and YFSETQ. This CDR3 has 13 residues. V was pared by 7 bases and J by 5 bases, with 15 bases between. The CDR3 DNA reads as TGCGCCAGCGCAGTGGGGGGCGGAACTGAAGCTTTCTTT. The encoded protein is CASAVGGGTEAFF.

This clonotype was counted many times. J is TRBJ1-1 and V is TRBV13; no clear D. V gave up 3 bases and J gave up 1 base, with 6 bases separating them. The CDR3 totals 13 residues. Looked up from germline, CDR1 is PRHDT and CDR2 is FYEKMQ (reference sequence). The CDR3 DNA reads TGTGCCAGCAGCTTTTCCACGAACACTGAAGCTTTCTTT. It codes for CASSFSTNTEAFF. The full variable domain, in which reference TRBV13 and TRBJ1-1 provide the parts outside the CDR3, is AAGVIQSPRHLIKEKRETATLKCYPIPRHDTVYWYQQGPGQDPQFLISFYEKMQSDKGSIPDRFSAQQFSDYHSELNMSSLELGDSALYFCASSFSTNTEAFFGQGTRLTVV.

The chain couples TRBV7-2 to TRBJ1-3; D might be TRBD1 (5 bases). The CDR3 has 17 residues. The germline V gene has CDR1 SGHTA and CDR2 FQGNSA. The V and J ends lost 5 bases and 2 bases respectively, with 19 bases between them. CDR3 nucleotide sequence: TGTGCCAGCAGCCCGGGGGGGACTTCTTTGCCTGGAAACACCATATATTTT. This encodes CASSPGGTSLPGNTIYF.

This clonotype was detected ten times or more. This sequence joins TRBV29-1 and TRBJ2-7; 12 nucleotides align to TRBD2. Germline trimming cut 2 bases from V and 6 bases from J; bases unmatched to any gene: 8. The CDR3 is 15 residues long. Germline V gives CDR1 SQVTM, CDR2 ANQGSEA. The CDR3 bases are TGCAGCGTTGAACCGACTAGCGGGGGAGTAAGCGAGCAGTACTTC. Protein sequence: CSVEPTSGGVSEQYF.

This clonotype was counted only a few times. The chain uses TRBV19 and TRBJ1-1, with unresolved D. The germline V gene has CDR1 LNHDA and CDR2 SQIVND (reference sequence). The length of the CDR3 is 10 residues. The CDR3 nucleotides read TGTTTTGGAAGGAACACTGAAGCTTTCTTT. Its translation: CFGRNTEAFF.

The rearrangement uses TRBV3-1 and TRBJ2-7, with D perhaps matching TRBD2 (6 bases). The CDR3 covers 15 residues. Germline CDR1 is LGHDT and CDR2 is YNNKEL (reference sequence). Trimming shortened V by 1 base and J by 1 base, and 11 bases separated the two germline ends. The CDR3 reads CASSQAGEPSYEQYF. Here the CDR3 DNA reads TGTGCCAGCAGCCAAGCGGGAGAGCCATCCTACGAGCAGTACTTC.

This clonotype came up a few times. This chain links TRBV5-1 with TRBJ2-1; D unclear. The V gene's germline CDR1 is SGHRS and CDR2 YFSETQ. This CDR3 spans 16 amino acids. V was shortened by 0 bases and J by 0 bases, with 10 bases between the two germline ends. This chain's CDR3 is CASSLVPGLSYNEQFF. CDR3 coding DNA: TGCGCCAGCAGCTTGGTTCCGGGCCTCTCCTACAATGAGCAGTTCTTC.

This clonotype was seen more than once but under ten times. The chain carries TRBV15 and TRBJ2-1, with 9 nucleotides matching TRBD1. V was pared by 4 bases and J by 6 bases, with 7 bases of the junction left unmatched. Germline V CDR1 and CDR2: LNHNV, YYDKDF (reference sequence). The CDR3 covers 15 residues. The CDR3 sequence: CATSTGTGQGNEQFF. CDR3 coding DNA: TGTGCCACCAGCACAGGGACAGGGCAAGGCAATGAGCAGTTCTTC.

This clonotype was seen at least ten times. The rearrangement uses TRBV20-1 and TRBJ1-1; possibly TRBD1 for D (6 bases). The germline V gene encodes CDR1 DFQATT and CDR2 SNEGSKA (reference sequence). The V end lost 0 bases, the J end lost 1 base, and 15 bases lay between the germline ends. This CDR3 contains 16 residues. Here the CDR3 DNA reads TGCAGTGCTAGAGATCTGTCACGGGGGCCGAACACTGAAGCTTTCTTT. Its translation: CSARDLSRGPNTEAFF.

This clonotype has only a few counts. The chain combines TRBV9 with TRBJ2-7; no definite D call. The germline gives CDR1 SGDLS, CDR2 YYNGEE. V was cut by 3 bases and J by 7 bases, with 17 bases left in between. The CDR3 runs to 14 residues. The chain's CDR3 is CASSAAGRLGEQYF. CDR3 nucleotides: TGTGCCAGCAGCGCGGCTGGCAGGCTGGGGGAGCAGTACTTC.

This clonotype has ten or more counts. The chain has TRBV24-1 and TRBJ1-1; D remains ambiguous. Germline CDR1 is KGHDR and CDR2 is SFDVKD. The CDR3 runs to 15 residues. Trimming stripped 0 bases from V and 0 bases from J, with 7 bases between. The CDR3 sequence is CATSDLSSVNTEAFF. The CDR3 region has the DNA TGTGCCACCAGTGATTTGTCCTCAGTGAACACTGAAGCTTTCTTT.

The chain combines TRBV20-1 with TRBJ2-5, with D tentatively TRBD1 or TRBD2 (6 bases each). This CDR3 contains 13 residues. Germline V gene lookup returns CDR1 DFQATT and CDR2 SNEGSKA (reference sequence). V lost 6 bases, J lost 4 bases, and 15 bases lay in between. CDR3 DNA sequence: TGCAGTGCCACCGGGGGCTTTGGAGAGACCCAGTACTTC. Translating gives CSATGGFGETQYF.

This chain connects TRBV5-1 to TRBJ1-2; D is perhaps TRBD1 (6 bases). The CDR3 is 12 amino acids. V was shortened by 4 bases and J by 8 bases, with 12 bases between the two germline ends. Germline-derived CDR1 and CDR2 are SGHRS and YFSETQ. CDR3 loop: CASSPSQGGYTF. The CDR3 DNA is TGCGCCAGCAGCCCATCACAGGGAGGCTACACCTTC. Looking up the rest from reference TRBV5-1 and TRBJ1-2 gives the full variable domain: KAGVTQTPRYLIKTRGQQVTLSCSPISGHRSVSWYQQTPGQGLQFLFEYFSETQRNKGNFPGRFSGRQFSNSRSEMNVSTLELGDSALYLCASSPSQGGYTFGSGTRLTVV.

The chain carries TRBV14 and TRBJ1-2; D unresolved. The CDR3 length is 15 residues. Per the germline V gene, CDR1 is SGHDN and CDR2 is FVKESK. Trimming removed 0 bases from V and 3 bases from J, with 11 bases in between. CDR3 sequence reads: CASSQDLGPDYGYTF. In DNA, the CDR3 is TGTGCCAGCAGCCAAGATCTCGGGCCAGACTATGGCTACACCTTC.

This clonotype was observed a handful of times. The chain combines TRBV18 with TRBJ2-3; 7 bases align to TRBD2. The CDR3 contains 16 residues. The V gene end was trimmed by 4 bases and the J gene end by 0 bases; junction bases not matched to a gene: 7. Per the germline V gene, CDR1 is KGHSH and CDR2 is LQKENI. CDR3 DNA sequence: TGTGCCAGCTCACTACCAGCGGGGCCTAGCACAGATACGCAGTATTTT. It translates to CASSLPAGPSTDTQYF.

The gene calls are TRBV29-1 and TRBJ2-3; 11 bases map to TRBD2. Germline V gives CDR1 SQVTM, CDR2 ANQGSEA. CDR3 length: 15 residues. J lost 5 bases, V lost 4 bases, and 8 bases had no gene match. DNA for the CDR3: TGCAGCGTTGCAACTAGCGGGGGAAGGGGAGATACGCAGTATTTT. It is translated as CSVATSGGRGDTQYF.